The next 17 T cell receptor beta chains were all read from a single sample in a study of blood T cell repertoires in COVID-19. Using immunoSEQ multiplex PCR, the repertoire was profiled, and TCRdb retains in-frame clones only, with some absent. The table records about 120,000 clones, about 72% of them present only once. The sequencing input was peripheral blood. These receptors originate from a woman aged 55-70 years with acute or convalescent COVID-19.

The gene calls are TRBV24-1 and TRBJ1-2; 11 nucleotides line up with TRBD1. V gave up 4 bases and J gave up 2 bases; unmatched junction bases: 14. Germline V gene lookup returns CDR1 KGHDR and CDR2 SFDVKD. CDR3 size: 19 residues. The DNA for the CDR3 is TGTGCCACCAGTGACCCTGGACAGGGGGCGTCAAAGGGGAACTATGGCTACACCTTC. Its protein is CATSDPGQGASKGNYGYTF.

The V and J genes are TRBV28 and TRBJ2-3, with D perhaps TRBD2 (5 bases). The V end was cut by 3 bases, the J end by 0 bases, with 19 bases between. The CDR3 is 18 amino acids. Per the germline V gene, CDR1 is MDHEN and CDR2 is SYDVKM. In DNA form, the CDR3 reads TGTGCCAGCAGTTTTACTCGATGGCGGGCGGGCAGCACAGATACGCAGTATTTT. Translated: CASSFTRWRAGSTDTQYF. The variable domain in full, with the rest retrieved from reference TRBV28 and TRBJ2-3, is DVKVTQSSRYLVKRTGEKVFLECVQDMDHENMFWYRQDPGLGLRLIYFSYDVKMKEKGDIPEGYSVSREKKERFSLILESASTNQTSMYLCASSFTRWRAGSTDTQYFGPGTRLTVL.

The genes are TRBV20-1 and TRBJ2-2, with 11 bases fitting TRBD2. Germline-derived CDR1 and CDR2 are DFQATT and SNEGSKA (reference sequence). The CDR3 spans 14 residues. The ends lost 3 bases at V and 3 bases at J; junction bases unmatched: 0. CDR3 sequence (DNA): TGCAGTGCTAGTAGCGGGGGGGACACCGGGGAGCTGTTTTTT. Protein: CSASSGGDTGELFF.

The rearrangement links TRBV30 to TRBJ2-7; 7 nucleotides agree with TRBD2. J was trimmed by 4 bases and V by 2 bases; bases with no gene match: 5. CDR3 length: 13 amino acids. The germline V gene has CDR1 GTSNPN and CDR2 SVGIG (reference sequence). CDR3 DNA: TGTGCCTGGAGTAGGTCCGGGGGGTACGAGCAGTACTTC. Protein: CAWSRSGGYEQYF.

V and J are TRBV7-9 and TRBJ2-7; TRBD1 matches at 9 bases. Trimming took 5 bases from V and 6 from J; bases not matched to a gene: 11. This CDR3 contains 15 residues. Germline V CDR1 and CDR2: SEHNR, FQNEAQ (reference sequence). The CDR3 sequence: CASSARPGTGFEQYF. The CDR3 DNA reads TGTGCCAGCAGCGCGCGTCCCGGGACAGGGTTCGAGCAGTACTTC.

The J gene is TRBJ2-3, the V gene TRBV2; maybe TRBD1 (7 bases). The CDR3 length is 14 residues. Trimming pared 5 bases from V and 3 bases from J, leaving 12 bases between. From germline, CDR1 is SNHLY and CDR2 FYNNEI. The chain's CDR3 is CASSLTGRTDTQYF. DNA of the CDR3: TGTGCCAGCAGTTTGACAGGGAGGACAGATACGCAGTATTTT.

The chain combines TRBV24-1 with TRBJ2-5; 8 bases are shared with TRBD2. The CDR3 totals 13 residues. V lost 10 bases and J lost 5; bases outside the gene matches: 8. Germline CDR1 KGHDR, CDR2 SFDVKD. This CDR3 is CATAASGGETQYF. The DNA of the CDR3 is TGTGCCACTGCCGCCTCGGGAGGGGAGACCCAGTACTTC.

V is TRBV3-1 (or the pseudogene TRBV3-2) and J is TRBJ2-7, with 11 positions matching TRBD2. In germline, CDR1 is LGHDT, CDR2 YNNKEL (reference sequence). The CDR3 length is 15 residues. V shed 4 bases and J 6 bases; nucleotides not matched to a gene: 8. The CDR3 reads CASSLIAGGQGEQYF. CDR3 coding DNA: TGTGCCAGCAGCCTCATAGCGGGGGGGCAAGGCGAGCAGTACTTC.

The chain has TRBV30 and TRBJ1-6; tentatively, D is TRBD1 (5 bases). This CDR3 has 15 residues. V lost 0 bases and J lost 8, with 14 bases in between. Germline CDR1 and CDR2: GTSNPN and SVGIG (reference sequence). The CDR3 sequence is CAWSVLQGFDSPLHF. As DNA, the CDR3 is TGTGCCTGGAGTGTACTTCAGGGTTTTGATTCACCCCTCCACTTT.

The rearrangement links TRBV5-5 to TRBJ2-2; D remains unclear. Trimming took 2 bases from V and 0 from J, leaving 11 bases between them. The CDR3 has 16 residues. Germline assignment: CDR1 SGHKS and CDR2 YYEKEE (reference sequence). CDR3 amino acids: CASSLSTQTNTGELFF. The DNA of the CDR3 is TGTGCCAGCAGCTTATCGACACAAACGAACACCGGGGAGCTGTTTTTT.

This clone was seen only a few times. This chain uses TRBV6-5 with TRBJ1-3; 7 nucleotides agree with TRBD1. V lost 0 bases, J lost 5 bases, and 7 bases stayed unmatched. This CDR3 is 16 amino acids long. From germline, CDR1 is MNHEY and CDR2 SVGAGI. In nucleotides, the CDR3 is TGTGCCAGCAGTTACTCGCGGGACAGCCTCCGAAACACCATATATTTT. It is translated as CASSYSRDSLRNTIYF.

This clone has a handful of counts. The chain has TRBV18 and TRBJ1-1, with D unresolved. V was trimmed by 1 base and J by 3 bases, leaving 9 bases between them. The CDR3 extends over 14 amino acids. The germline V gene has CDR1 KGHSH and CDR2 LQKENI. The CDR3, as DNA: TGTGCCAGCTCACCACTGGTCGGGGACACTGAAGCTTTCTTT. Translating gives CASSPLVGDTEAFF.

This clone showed up just once. The chain is built from TRBV7-2 and TRBJ2-2, with TRBD2 matching 11 bases. The germline V gene encodes CDR1 SGHTA and CDR2 FQGNSA. The CDR3 is 16 amino acids. V trimming: 1 base; J trimming: 10 bases; junction bases outside the gene matches: 8. This CDR3 is CASSLDLAGGFEELFF. CDR3 bases: TGTGCCAGCAGCTTAGATCTAGCGGGGGGTTTTGAGGAGCTGTTTTTT.

This clone is deemed medium-sized (0.01 to 0.1%). This same CDR3 is encoded by further DNA sequences in the sample. The chain recombines TRBV7-2 with TRBJ1-4; D is undetermined. There are 13 residues in the CDR3. V was clipped by 1 base and J by 5 bases, with 5 bases between them. Germline V gene sequence: CDR1 SGHTA, CDR2 FQGNSA. The CDR3 spells CASSLELNEKLFF. In nucleotides, the CDR3 is TGTGCCAGCAGCTTAGAACTGAATGAAAAACTGTTTTTT.

V and J are TRBV27 and TRBJ2-2; D possibly corresponds to TRBD2 (5 bases). V was pared by 5 bases and J by 6 bases, with 10 bases between. CDR1 is MNHEY and CDR2 is SMNVEV in the germline V gene (reference sequence). The CDR3 covers 13 residues. The CDR3 region is CASSPSSPGELFF. The CDR3 DNA follows: TGTGCCAGCAGTCCATCTAGCCCCGGGGAGCTGTTTTTT.

The chain recombines TRBV4-1 with TRBJ1-2; 12 bases are shared with TRBD1. This CDR3 is built from 16 residues. The V and J ends lost 3 bases and 6 bases, in that order; junction bases with no gene match: 8. Per germline, CDR1 MGHRA and CDR2 YSYEKL. In DNA form, the CDR3 reads TGCGCCAGCAGCCAGGGGACAGGGGGCGCAAGAGATGGCTACACCTTC. This translates into CASSQGTGGARDGYTF.

The rearrangement links TRBV14 to TRBJ2-3; D not certain. The germline V and J ends were trimmed by 0 bases and 9 bases, with 10 bases remaining between them. The CDR3 spans 13 residues. Germline loops: CDR1 SGHDN, CDR2 FVKESK. The CDR3 protein is CASSQDGGRTQYF. CDR3 bases: TGTGCCAGCAGCCAAGATGGTGGCAGAACGCAGTATTTT.